One sample yielded the 3 T cell receptor beta chains listed below, sequenced in a study of cytomegalovirus exposure and HLA in healthy donors. The PCR employed 60 Vbeta primers together with 13 Jbeta primers. Profiling relied on immunoSEQ multiplex PCR, and the TCRdb table lists in-frame clones only, not all of them. The table lists more than 150,000 clones, about three quarters of them singletons. Sequencing used PBMCs. These receptors all stem from a man aged 18 to 30 in good health and CMV-seronegative.

The chain recombines TRBV6-6 with TRBJ2-7; 7 bases are a match to TRBD2. With 6 bases clipped from V and 2 bases from J, the junction kept 10 bases outside the gene matches. CDR1 and CDR2 from the germline V gene are MNHNY and SVGAGI (reference sequence). There are 15 residues in the CDR3. CDR3 DNA sequence: TGTGCCAGCAGGTACACGGCGGGGGAACCCTACGAGCAGTACTTC. Translating it yields CASRYTAGEPYEQYF.

This clone was counted between two and nine times. The chain couples TRBV7-9 to TRBJ2-1, with 8 bases aligning to TRBD1. This CDR3 is built from 18 residues. Per germline, CDR1 SEHNR and CDR2 FQNEAQ (reference sequence). V dropped 4 bases and J dropped 4; count of bases not matched to a gene: 15. The CDR3 protein is CASSSPSLDRAGYNEQFF. CDR3 bases: TGTGCCAGCAGCTCCCCCTCCTTGGACAGGGCCGGGTACAATGAGCAGTTCTTC.

The genes are TRBV30 and TRBJ1-1; D ambiguous. The V gene's germline CDR1 is GTSNPN and CDR2 SVGIG (reference sequence). V was cut by 2 bases and J by 1 base, with 8 bases left in between. There are 13 residues in the CDR3. The DNA for the CDR3 is TGTGCCTGGAGTATGGCTTCGAACACTGAAGCTTTCTTT. Translated, it gives CAWSMASNTEAFF.